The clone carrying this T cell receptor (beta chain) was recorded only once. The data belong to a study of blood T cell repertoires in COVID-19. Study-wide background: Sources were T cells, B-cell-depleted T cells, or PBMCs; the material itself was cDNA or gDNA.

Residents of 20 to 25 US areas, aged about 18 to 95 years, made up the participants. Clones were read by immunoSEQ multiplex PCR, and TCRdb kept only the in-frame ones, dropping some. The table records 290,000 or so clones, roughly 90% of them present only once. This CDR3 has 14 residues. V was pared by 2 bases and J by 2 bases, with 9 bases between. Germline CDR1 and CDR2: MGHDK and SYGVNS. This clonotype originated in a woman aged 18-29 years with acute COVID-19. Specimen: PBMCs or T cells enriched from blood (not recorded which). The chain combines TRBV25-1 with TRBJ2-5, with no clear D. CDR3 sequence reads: CASSEQAEQETQYF. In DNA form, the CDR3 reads TGTGCCAGCAGTGAACAAGCTGAACAAGAGACCCAGTACTTC.